The present TCR beta chain was sequenced within a study of blood T cell repertoires in COVID-19. Study as a whole: Whether acute or convalescent, the COVID-19 samples came from the United States, Italy and Spain.

The CDR3 spans 15 residues. Trimming left V 3 bases short and J 10 bases short, with 16 bases between. Germline V gene data show CDR1 as KGHSH and CDR2 as LQKENI. TCRdb's copy holds only in-frame clones and misses some; the assay was immunoSEQ multiplex PCR. The table shows more than 150,000 clones, with 80% to 90% occurring only once. This TCR was sampled from a man in his forties who had recovered from COVID-19. Sample: PBMCs or T cells enriched from blood (not recorded which). The chain joins TRBV18 to TRBJ1-6, with D possibly being TRBD1 (5 bases). CDR3 DNA: TGTGCCAGCTCACCGGACGGGGGTACATACTCACCCCTCCACTTT. This gives the protein CASSPDGGTYSPLHF.